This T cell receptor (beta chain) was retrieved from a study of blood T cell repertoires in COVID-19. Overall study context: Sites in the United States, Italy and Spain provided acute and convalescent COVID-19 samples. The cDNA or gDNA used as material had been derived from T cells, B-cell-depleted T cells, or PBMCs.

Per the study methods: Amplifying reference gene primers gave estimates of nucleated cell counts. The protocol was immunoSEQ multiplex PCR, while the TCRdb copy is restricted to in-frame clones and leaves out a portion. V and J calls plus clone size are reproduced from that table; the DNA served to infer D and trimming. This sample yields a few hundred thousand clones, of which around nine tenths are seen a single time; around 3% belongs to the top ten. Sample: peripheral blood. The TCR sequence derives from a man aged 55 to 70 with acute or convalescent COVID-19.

CDR3 region: CASSDKSGQSYNEQFF. The CDR3 nucleotides read TGTGCCAGCAGTGACAAGAGCGGCCAAAGCTACAATGAGCAGTTCTTC. V and J are TRBV6-4 and TRBJ2-1; perhaps TRBD2 as D (5 bases). Germline V lookup: CDR1 MRHNA, CDR2 SNTAGT. Trimming removed 2 bases at V and 3 bases at J, with 14 bases between. CDR3 length equals 16 residues.